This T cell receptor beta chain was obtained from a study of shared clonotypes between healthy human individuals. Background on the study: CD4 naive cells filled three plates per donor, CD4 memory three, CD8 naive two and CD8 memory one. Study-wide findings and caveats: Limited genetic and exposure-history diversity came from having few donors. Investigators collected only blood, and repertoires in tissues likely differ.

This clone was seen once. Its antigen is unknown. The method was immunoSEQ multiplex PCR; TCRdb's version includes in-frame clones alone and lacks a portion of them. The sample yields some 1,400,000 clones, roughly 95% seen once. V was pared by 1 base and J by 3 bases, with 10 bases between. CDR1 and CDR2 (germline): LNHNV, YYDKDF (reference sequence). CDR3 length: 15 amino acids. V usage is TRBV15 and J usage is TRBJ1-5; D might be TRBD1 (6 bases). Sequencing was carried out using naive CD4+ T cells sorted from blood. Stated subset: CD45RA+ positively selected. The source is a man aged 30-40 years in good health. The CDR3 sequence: CATSRGDTNNQPQHF. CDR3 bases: TGTGCCACCAGCAGAGGGGACACAAACAATCAGCCCCAGCATTTT.